This T cell receptor beta chain derives from a study of blood T cell repertoires in COVID-19. Across the whole study: The United States, Italy and Spain supplied acute and convalescent COVID-19 samples. The cDNA or gDNA used as material had been derived from T cells, B-cell-depleted T cells, or PBMCs.

The V gene's germline CDR1 is MNHEY and CDR2 SVGAGI. The V and J ends lost 6 bases and 5 bases respectively, with 12 bases between them. The CDR3 spans 13 residues. The repertoire was sequenced with immunoSEQ multiplex PCR; TCRdb's copy has only in-frame clones and lacks some. The profile shows a few hundred thousand clones, 65% to 85% of them singletons. The clonotype was recovered from a woman of 80 years or more with acute or convalescent COVID-19. The gene calls are TRBV6-5 and TRBJ2-3, with D possibly matching TRBD2 (5 bases). Material: peripheral blood. As DNA, the CDR3 is TGTGCCAGCAGGCGAAGAGGGTTAGATACGCAGTATTTT. This codes for CASRRRGLDTQYF.